This TCR beta chain was found in a study of cytomegalovirus exposure and HLA in healthy donors. Points from the study as a whole: Common viral pathogens were later found to be apparently linked to several of the most significant clusters. The productive fraction for most TCR beta V segments was about 87% or about 30% in an earlier analysis.

Germline CDR1 LGHNA, CDR2 YSLEER. CDR3 length equals 16 residues. Trimming pared 0 bases from V and 5 bases from J, leaving 16 bases between. A multiplex PCR was run with 60 Vbeta primers and 13 Jbeta primers. Measured with immunoSEQ multiplex PCR; TCRdb has only the in-frame clones, and not every one. Here the sample spans about 190,000 clones, approximately 82% being singletons. This clone was recorded at least ten times. Antigen: not known. Sequencing was carried out using PBMCs. The chain carries TRBV4-3 and TRBJ1-1, with a weak D call TRBD1 (5 bases). This TCR came from a woman aged 30 to 39 in good health and CMV-seronegative. This CDR3 reads CASSQDLRQGGTEAFF. DNA for the CDR3: TGCGCCAGCAGCCAAGATCTGAGGCAGGGCGGAACTGAAGCTTTCTTT.